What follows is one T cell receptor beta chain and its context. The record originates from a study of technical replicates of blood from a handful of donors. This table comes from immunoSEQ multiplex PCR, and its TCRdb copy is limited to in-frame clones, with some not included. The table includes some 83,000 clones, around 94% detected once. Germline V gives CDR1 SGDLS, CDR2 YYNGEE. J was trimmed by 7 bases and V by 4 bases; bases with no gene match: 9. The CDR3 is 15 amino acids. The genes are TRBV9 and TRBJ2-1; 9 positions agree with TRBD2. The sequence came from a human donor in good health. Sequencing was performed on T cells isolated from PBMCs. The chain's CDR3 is CASSFGTSRGNEQFF. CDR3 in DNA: TGTGCCAGCAGCTTTGGGACTAGCAGAGGGAATGAGCAGTTCTTC.